A selection of T cell receptor beta chains follows, all from one sample in a study of blood T cell repertoires in COVID-19. Data came from immunoSEQ multiplex PCR; TCRdb stores just in-frame clones and leaves some out. The sample has roughly 100,000 clones; over 70% are singletons. Sequencing was done on a sample of peripheral blood. All receptors derive from a man older than 75 with active or convalescent COVID-19. Each CDR3 is given with its conserved first and last residue. A D gene is named only where the DNA matches it firmly. Clone sizes are given selectively: once, few, many, or a class where the clone is expanded.

d_call clone_size j_call v_call cdr3_aa cdr3_nt
- - TRBJ2-7 TRBV3-1/TRBV3-2 CASSQVRGYEQYF TGTGCCAGCAGCCAAGTGCGAGGCTACGAGCAGTACTTC
- - TRBJ2-3 TRBV7-3 CASSSLGDGTDTQYF TGTGCCAGCAGCTCCCTCGGGGATGGAACAGATACGCAGTATTTT
- - TRBJ2-6 TRBV5-1 CASSLAGIAGRAGANVLTF TGCGCCAGCAGCTTGGCCGGTATCGCAGGGCGAGCTGGGGCCAACGTCCTGACTTTC
- - TRBJ1-1 TRBV6-5 CASSRQGWGTEAFF TGTGCCAGCAGCCGTCAGGGATGGGGCACTGAAGCTTTCTTT
TRBD1 - TRBJ2-2 TRBV11-2 CASSSLRQGNTGELFF TGTGCCAGCAGCTCCCTCAGACAGGGAAACACCGGGGAGCTGTTTTTT
- - TRBJ1-1 TRBV5-1 CASSSPGRERTEAFF TGCGCCAGCAGCTCCCCGGGGCGGGAGAGGACTGAAGCTTTCTTT
- - TRBJ2-7 TRBV7-9 CASSLNWASEQYF TGTGCCAGCAGCTTAAATTGGGCTTCCGAGCAGTACTTC
TRBD1 - TRBJ1-2 TRBV7-9 CASSLSEGAGYTF TGTGCCAGCAGCTTATCGGAGGGGGCTGGCTACACCTTC
TRBD1 - TRBJ2-7 TRBV13 CASSRDRLREQYF TGTGCCAGCAGCAGGGACAGGTTACGCGAGCAGTACTTC
TRBD2 - TRBJ2-5 TRBV19 CATRGLAPRETQYF TGTGCCACCCGCGGACTAGCTCCCCGTGAGACCCAGTACTTC
TRBD1 - TRBJ2-1 TRBV7-9 CASSNGPGGNEQFF TGTGCCAGCAGCAACGGCCCAGGGGGCAATGAGCAGTTCTTC
TRBD1 few TRBJ2-2 TRBV2 CASSPPGQVFGTGELFF TGTGCCAGCAGTCCACCCGGACAGGTGTTTGGCACCGGGGAGCTGTTTTTT
- - TRBJ1-5 TRBV19 CASSIAGGNQPQHF TGTGCCAGTAGTATAGCAGGGGGCAATCAGCCCCAGCATTTT
- - TRBJ2-5 TRBV3-1/TRBV3-2 CASSLPRGAGQETQYF TGTGCCAGCAGCCTCCCGAGGGGAGCGGGCCAAGAGACCCAGTACTTC
- few TRBJ1-6 TRBV6-2/TRBV6-3 CASSYPGTDSPLHF TGTGCCAGCAGTTACCCCGGGACTGATTCACCCCTCCACTTT
TRBD2 - TRBJ2-3 TRBV19 CASSIESGGTPSTDTQYF TGTGCCAGTAGTATTGAAAGCGGGGGGACCCCAAGCACAGATACGCAGTATTTT
- - TRBJ1-2 TRBV10-3 CAISETGDYGYTF TGTGCCATCAGTGAGACAGGCGATTATGGCTACACCTTC
- - TRBJ2-7 TRBV4-3 CASSQDLGRGREGYEQYF TGCGCCAGCAGCCAAGATCTTGGGCGGGGCCGCGAGGGCTACGAGCAGTACTTC
- once TRBJ1-2 TRBV6-5 CASSSQGGGGNYGYTF TGTGCCAGCAGTTCCCAGGGCGGGGGAGGCAACTATGGCTACACCTTC
- - TRBJ2-3 TRBV24-1 CATGGGLGTDTQYF TGTGCCACCGGCGGCGGGCTCGGCACAGATACGCAGTATTTT
- - TRBJ2-3 TRBV11-2 CASRQRWGGFSDTQYF TGTGCCAGCAGACAGAGGTGGGGGGGCTTCTCAGATACGCAGTATTTT
TRBD1 - TRBJ1-2 TRBV18 CASSPPKTGVPTNYGYTF TGTGCCAGCTCACCCCCCAAGACAGGGGTCCCTACTAACTATGGCTACACCTTC
TRBD1 - TRBJ1-3 TRBV5-1 CASSRTGDLGNTIYF TGCGCCAGCAGCCGGACAGGGGATCTTGGAAACACCATATATTTT
TRBD1 few TRBJ1-2 TRBV15 CATSLDRDYGYTF TGTGCCACCAGCTTGGACAGGGACTATGGCTACACCTTC
TRBD2 - TRBJ2-7 TRBV7-2 CASSLAAGGTPYEQYF TGTGCCAGCAGCTTAGCAGCGGGGGGGACCCCCTACGAGCAGTACTTC
TRBD2 - TRBJ2-3 TRBV12-3/TRBV12-4 CASGGRTDTQYF TGTGCCAGCGGCGGGAGGACAGATACGCAGTATTTT
TRBD1 once TRBJ2-3 TRBV6-4 CASSDSRDRGGTDTQYF TGTGCCAGCAGTGACTCAAGAGACAGGGGGGGAACAGATACGCAGTATTTT
- - TRBJ1-6 TRBV7-9 CASSLDPAGLGSPLHF TGTGCCAGCAGCTTAGATCCGGCGGGGTTGGGGTCACCCCTCCACTTT
- - TRBJ1-2 TRBV4-1 CASSQYERNYNYGYTF TGCGCCAGCAGCCAATACGAGAGAAACTATAACTATGGCTACACCTTC
TRBD1 - TRBJ1-5 TRBV19 CASSRGQATSNQPQHF TGTGCCAGTAGTAGGGGACAGGCGACTAGCAATCAGCCCCAGCATTTT
- - TRBJ2-3 TRBV10-3 CAIRVEGTDTQYF TGTGCCATCCGAGTTGAAGGCACAGATACGCAGTATTTT
- - TRBJ1-1 TRBV30 CAWRPRAATEAFF TGTGCCTGGAGGCCCAGGGCGGCCACTGAAGCTTTCTTT
- once TRBJ1-2 TRBV7-3 CASSLGQGNGYTF TGTGCCAGCAGCTTAGGGCAGGGGAATGGCTACACCTTC
TRBD2 - TRBJ2-7 TRBV3-1/TRBV3-2 CASSQDSSGGFSYEQYF TGTGCCAGCAGCCAAGACTCTAGCGGGGGTTTCTCCTACGAGCAGTACTTC
- - TRBJ1-1 TRBV5-1 CASSLTGSTEAFF TGCGCCAGCAGCTTGACAGGGAGCACTGAAGCTTTCTTT
- - TRBJ1-4 TRBV28 CASSLAGEEKLFF TGTGCCAGCAGTTTGGCAGGGGAGGAAAAACTGTTTTTT
- - TRBJ1-1 TRBV7-6 CASSEGLEAFF TGTGCCAGCTCCGAGGGATTAGAGGCTTTCTTT
- - TRBJ1-4 TRBV3-1/TRBV3-2 CASSQGLNNEKLFF TGTGCCAGCAGCCAAGGGCTTAATAATGAAAAACTGTTTTTT
- - TRBJ2-7 TRBV9 CASSVGQKYEQYF TGTGCCAGCAGCGTAGGGCAGAAATACGAGCAGTACTTC
TRBD2 - TRBJ2-5 TRBV5-4 CASSSGTSGGPFQETQYF TGTGCCAGCAGCTCCGGGACTAGCGGGGGGCCCTTTCAAGAGACCCAGTACTTC
- - TRBJ2-5 TRBV6-6 CASSDRTQETQYF TGTGCCAGCAGCGACAGGACCCAAGAGACCCAGTACTTC
- - TRBJ1-1 TRBV6-5 CASSEGMVNTEAFF TGTGCCAGCAGCGAGGGTATGGTTAACACTGAAGCTTTCTTT
- - TRBJ1-1 TRBV4-1 CASSQDHRNTEAFF TGCGCCAGCAGCCAAGATCACAGGAACACTGAAGCTTTCTTT
TRBD1 - TRBJ1-1 TRBV28 CASSPGGTAENTEAFF TGTGCCAGCAGCCCCGGCGGGACAGCCGAGAACACTGAAGCTTTCTTT
TRBD1 - TRBJ2-1 TRBV6-5 CASRGTGALNEQFF TGTGCCAGCAGGGGGACAGGGGCACTGAATGAGCAGTTCTTC
TRBD2 - TRBJ2-3 TRBV7-2 CASSLAGRGASDTQYF TGTGCCAGCAGCTTAGCCGGGCGGGGGGCGTCAGATACGCAGTATTTT
TRBD2 - TRBJ2-5 TRBV3-1/TRBV3-2 CASSQDWRGKTQYF TGTGCCAGCAGCCAAGATTGGCGGGGGAAGACCCAGTACTTC
TRBD2 - TRBJ2-7 TRBV19 CASSPGTSGVYEQYF TGTGCCAGTAGTCCTGGGACTAGCGGGGTCTACGAGCAGTACTTC
TRBD1 few TRBJ1-1 TRBV27 CASSPTGLNTEAFF TGTGCCAGCAGTCCGACAGGGTTGAACACTGAAGCTTTCTTT
TRBD1 - TRBJ2-5 TRBV3-1/TRBV3-2 CASSRPQWVQGTETQYF TGTGCCAGCAGCCGCCCCCAGTGGGTACAGGGGACCGAGACCCAGTACTTC